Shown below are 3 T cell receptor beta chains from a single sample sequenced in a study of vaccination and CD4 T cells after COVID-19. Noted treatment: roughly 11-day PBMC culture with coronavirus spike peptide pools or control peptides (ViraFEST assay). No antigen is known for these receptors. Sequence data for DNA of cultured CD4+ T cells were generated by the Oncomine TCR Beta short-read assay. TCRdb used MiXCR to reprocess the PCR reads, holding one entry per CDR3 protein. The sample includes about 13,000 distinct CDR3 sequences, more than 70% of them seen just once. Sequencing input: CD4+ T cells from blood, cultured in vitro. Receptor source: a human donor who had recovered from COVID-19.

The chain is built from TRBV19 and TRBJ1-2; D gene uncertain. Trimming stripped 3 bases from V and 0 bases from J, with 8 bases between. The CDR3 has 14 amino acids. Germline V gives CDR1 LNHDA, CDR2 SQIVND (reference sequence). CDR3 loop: CASSIIGTNYGYTF. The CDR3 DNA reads TGTGCCAGTAGTATCATTGGAACTAACTATGGCTACACCTTC.

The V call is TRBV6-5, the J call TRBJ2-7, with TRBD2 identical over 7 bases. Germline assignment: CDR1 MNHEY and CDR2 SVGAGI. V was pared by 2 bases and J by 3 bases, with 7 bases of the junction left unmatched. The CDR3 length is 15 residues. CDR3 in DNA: TGTGCCAGCAGTTACGGCGGGGCTAGCGGCTACGAGCAGTACTTC. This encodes CASSYGGASGYEQYF.

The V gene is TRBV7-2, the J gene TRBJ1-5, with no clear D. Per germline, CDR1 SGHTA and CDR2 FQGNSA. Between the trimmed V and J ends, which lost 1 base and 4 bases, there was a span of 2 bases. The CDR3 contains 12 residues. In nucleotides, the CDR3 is TGTGCCAGCAGCTTAGATAATCAGCCCCAGCATTTT. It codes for CASSLDNQPQHF.